A selection of T cell receptor beta chains follows, all from one sample in a study of blood T cell repertoires in COVID-19. Assay used: immunoSEQ multiplex PCR; TCRdb lists only in-frame clones, some missing. The table lists some 210,000 clones, approximately 81% of them singletons. Source material: peripheral blood. All receptors derive from a human donor in a cohort sampled during active COVID-19. CDR3s leave out the opening cysteine and the closing phenylalanine or tryptophan.

J gene: TRBJ2-2
V gene: TRBV5-1
CDR3 protein: ASTPGQPSTGELF

J gene: TRBJ2-1
V gene: TRBV6-2/TRBV6-3
CDR3 protein: ASSQALISYNEQF

J gene: TRBJ2-3
V gene: TRBV19
CDR3 protein: ASSINEGLGTDTQY

J gene: TRBJ1-1
V gene: TRBV7-2
CDR3 protein: ASSRTPYPSKNTEAF

J gene: TRBJ2-3
V gene: TRBV24-1
CDR3 protein: ATGGLVTDTQY

J gene: TRBJ1-2
V gene: TRBV10-3
CDR3 protein: AISLIGGYGYT

J gene: TRBJ2-4
V gene: TRBV5-5
CDR3 protein: ASSSTGSGIQY

J gene: TRBJ2-1
V gene: TRBV7-3
CDR3 protein: ASSLIGGTNNEQF

J gene: TRBJ2-2
V gene: TRBV27
CDR3 protein: ASRNTGELF

J gene: TRBJ1-1
V gene: TRBV27
CDR3 protein: ASNGQGAVRLNTEAF

J gene: TRBJ1-2
V gene: TRBV5-1
CDR3 protein: ASSPTPGPRAQ

J gene: TRBJ1-2
V gene: TRBV28
CDR3 protein: ASRGDRGYGYT

J gene: TRBJ1-1
V gene: TRBV15
CDR3 protein: ATSRDIQRNTEAF

J gene: TRBJ1-2
V gene: TRBV29-1
CDR3 protein: SVERSGQGYYGYT

J gene: TRBJ2-7
V gene: TRBV20-1
CDR3 protein: SASVRGRYEQY

J gene: TRBJ1-2
V gene: TRBV9
CDR3 protein: ASSVDPGGGYGYT

J gene: TRBJ2-1
V gene: TRBV6-5
CDR3 protein: ASSNPIRNEQF

J gene: TRBJ1-1
V gene: TRBV20-1
CDR3 protein: SASKELQAF

J gene: TRBJ2-1
V gene: TRBV4-1
CDR3 protein: ASSQERGGRLEF

J gene: TRBJ2-6
V gene: TRBV24-1
CDR3 protein: ATSDSSGGRGANVLT

J gene: TRBJ2-7
V gene: TRBV6-5
CDR3 protein: ASSWDRGPYEQY

J gene: TRBJ1-1
V gene: TRBV18
CDR3 protein: ASSQSTMNTEAF